The 32 T cell receptor beta chains given below trace back to one sample, sequenced in a study of CXCR3-negative and CXCR3-positive naive CD8 T cells. UMI-tagged TRB cDNA libraries were built via 5' RACE. TCRdb reprocessed the 5' RACE reads and reports one entry per CDR3 protein, with no DNA. This repertoire comprises some 7,400 distinct CDR3 sequences; its ten largest clones make up around 1.7%. The sequencing sample was made of naive CXCR3- CD8+ T cells from blood. The subset was: CD45RO-CCR7+CD27+CD95- naive CD8+ T cells lacking CXCR3 (TNR3-). The receptors were sampled from a human donor in good health. Some clones in this sample may be carry-over from other donors' samples.

Measured by frequency, this clonotype is medium-sized. The chain links TRBV19 to TRBJ1-2. Germline V gives CDR1 LNHDA, CDR2 SQIVND (reference sequence). This CDR3 has 13 residues. The CDR3 region is CASIGGEWSGYTF.

The chain is built from TRBV6-6 and TRBJ2-1; TCRdb reports TRBD1, a call that lacks DNA to check it against. The germline gives CDR1 MNHNY, CDR2 SVGAGI (reference sequence). This CDR3 contains 12 residues. CDR3 protein: CASSYFPPEQFF.

The V and J genes are TRBV15 and TRBJ1-5; TCRdb gives TRBD1 as the D gene, but with no DNA this cannot be confirmed. The CDR3 spans 16 residues. Germline CDR1 and CDR2: LNHNV and YYDKDF (reference sequence). CDR3 region: CATSQSSPGDNQPQHF.

This CDR3 reads CASSEGGSQSPLHF. The chain links TRBV9 to TRBJ1-6. Germline V lookup: CDR1 SGDLS, CDR2 YYNGEE. This CDR3 spans 14 amino acids.

This clonotype counts as medium-sized by frequency. The chain is built from TRBV7-9 and TRBJ2-5; TCRdb's assignment of TRBD2 cannot be checked, as there is no DNA. CDR1 and CDR2 (germline): SEHNR, FQNEAQ (reference sequence). CDR3 length: 19 residues. This CDR3 reads CASSLAPTSGGPRWETQYF.

In terms of frequency, this clonotype is medium-sized (0.01 to 0.1%). The chain couples TRBV29-1 to TRBJ2-7; TCRdb designates TRBD1, a call that cannot be tested without DNA. The CDR3 is made up of 12 amino acids. In germline, CDR1 is SQVTM, CDR2 ANQGSEA. CDR3 region: CSVGDSSYEQYF.

Judged by frequency, this clonotype is medium-sized. V gene TRBV29-1 combines with J gene TRBJ1-3; TCRdb's D gene call, TRBD1, goes unchecked for lack of DNA. CDR1 is SQVTM and CDR2 is ANQGSEA in the germline V gene. The CDR3 extends over 14 amino acids. The CDR3 region is CSVERTNSGNTIYF. The whole variable domain, remainder taken from reference TRBV29-1 and TRBJ1-3, is SAVISQKPSRDICQRGTSLTIQCQVDSQVTMMFWYRQQPGQSLTLIATANQGSEATYESGFVIDKFPISRPNLTFSTLTVSNMSPEDSSIYLCSVERTNSGNTIYFGEGSWLTVV.

J is TRBJ1-2 and V is TRBV6-5. Germline V lookup: CDR1 MNHEY, CDR2 SVGAGI. The CDR3 length is 16 residues. The CDR3 loop reads CASSYSDLRENYGYTF.

The J gene is TRBJ1-4, the V gene TRBV7-6; the TCRdb D gene call, TRBD1, has no DNA to confirm it. This CDR3 has 20 amino acids. Germline V gene data show CDR1 as SGHVS and CDR2 as FNYEAQ. The chain's CDR3 is CASSLALGDALGWSNEKLFF.

By frequency, this clonotype is medium-sized. V is TRBV29-1 and J is TRBJ2-2. Germline CDR1 SQVTM, CDR2 ANQGSEA. The CDR3 covers 11 residues. The CDR3 region is CSVEWSGELFF.

This sequence joins TRBV29-1 and TRBJ2-2; TCRdb gives TRBD1 as the D gene, but with no DNA this cannot be confirmed. The germline CDR1 and CDR2 sequences are SQVTM and ANQGSEA. This CDR3 region has 13 residues. The CDR3 here is CSARDSSTGELFF.

The rearrangement links TRBV6-6 to TRBJ2-1; TCRdb names TRBD2, which stays unverified in the absence of DNA. CDR3 length: 14 residues. Germline CDR1 MNHNY, CDR2 SVGAGI (reference sequence). CDR3 sequence: CATGSGGSRNEQFF.

The chain combines TRBV13 with TRBJ2-5; TCRdb lists TRBD1, though no DNA is available to test this call. CDR1 is PRHDT and CDR2 is FYEKMQ in the germline V gene (reference sequence). The CDR3 runs 14 residues. The CDR3 sequence: CASSLVSGGETQYF.

J is TRBJ2-5 and V is TRBV27; no DNA is available, so the TRBD2 call from TCRdb remains unchecked. Germline V gene lookup returns CDR1 MNHEY and CDR2 SMNVEV (reference sequence). The CDR3 is made up of 16 amino acids. The CDR3 reads CASSLYWEATKETQYF.

This clonotype is labeled medium-sized (0.01 to 0.1%) based on frequency. This chain links TRBV29-1 with TRBJ2-3; TCRdb calls TRBD1, which cannot be checked without DNA. CDR1 and CDR2 (germline): SQVTM, ANQGSEA. The length of the CDR3 is 13 residues. CDR3 sequence: CSVDRENTDTQYF.

This chain links TRBV21-1 with TRBJ2-1. TRBV21-1 counts as a pseudogene. This CDR3 spans 13 amino acids. The CDR3 spells CASSKLSASSAFF.

This chain links TRBV7-9 with TRBJ1-1. The V gene's germline CDR1 is SEHNR and CDR2 FQNEAQ (reference sequence). The CDR3 contains 12 residues. The CDR3 spells CASSVGMSEAFF.

The chain combines TRBV29-1 with TRBJ2-7; TCRdb selects TRBD1, and the lack of DNA leaves this call unchecked. In germline, CDR1 is SQVTM, CDR2 ANQGSEA. CDR3 size: 11 residues. The CDR3 sequence is CSVGGDYEQYF.

This clonotype is labeled medium-sized based on frequency. The gene calls are TRBV29-1 and TRBJ2-1; TCRdb's assignment of TRBD2 cannot be checked, as there is no DNA. The germline V gene has CDR1 SQVTM and CDR2 ANQGSEA. The CDR3 is made up of 13 amino acids. The CDR3 region is CSVDGRPMGEQFF.

This clonotype is labeled medium-sized based on frequency. The chain combines TRBV19 with TRBJ2-1; the TCRdb D gene call, TRBD2, has no DNA to confirm it. CDR1 is LNHDA and CDR2 is SQIVND in the germline V gene (reference sequence). CDR3 size: 18 residues. The CDR3 sequence is CASSPTSGGQYSYNEQFF.

The chain couples TRBV29-1 to TRBJ2-5; TCRdb picks TRBD1, but there is no DNA to check that call. Germline V CDR1 and CDR2: SQVTM, ANQGSEA. CDR3 length equals 14 residues. CDR3 sequence: CSSYGDSGEETQYF.

Frequency places this clonotype as medium-sized. V and J are TRBV14 and TRBJ2-3. Germline V gene data show CDR1 as SGHDN and CDR2 as FVKESK. The CDR3 loop spans 13 amino acids. The CDR3 here is CASSQTRTDTQYF.

The V and J genes are TRBV23-1 and TRBJ1-5. TRBV23-1 is flagged as an ORF with uncertain function. This CDR3 has 18 amino acids. The CDR3: CASSQSIRQSDLNQPQHF.

Considering frequency, this clonotype is medium-sized. This chain links TRBV29-1 with TRBJ2-7; lacking DNA, the TRBD2 call made by TCRdb goes unchecked. The CDR3 covers 12 residues. From germline, CDR1 is SQVTM and CDR2 ANQGSEA. The CDR3 loop reads CSILAETYEQYF.

This sequence joins TRBV20-1 and TRBJ2-1; TCRdb's D gene call, TRBD2, goes unchecked for lack of DNA. CDR1 DFQATT and CDR2 SNEGSKA come from the germline V gene (reference sequence). The CDR3 loop spans 15 amino acids. The CDR3: CSARLPSGGPNEQFF.

According to its frequency, this clonotype is medium-sized (0.01 to 0.1%). This chain uses TRBV28 with TRBJ2-2. The CDR3 is 16 residues long. Germline assignment: CDR1 MDHEN and CDR2 SYDVKM. The CDR3 loop reads CASSLEAASNTGELFF. Using reference TRBV28 and TRBJ2-2 for the parts outside the CDR3, the full variable domain is DVKVTQSSRYLVKRTGEKVFLECVQDMDHENMFWYRQDPGLGLRLIYFSYDVKMKEKGDIPEGYSVSREKKERFSLILESASTNQTSMYLCASSLEAASNTGELFFGEGSRLTVL.

The CDR3 loop reads CSARWGTEAFF. This rearrangement joins TRBV20-1 to TRBJ1-1. The CDR3 consists of 11 residues. CDR1 is DFQATT and CDR2 is SNEGSKA in the germline V gene (reference sequence).

This clonotype ranks as medium-sized in terms of frequency. This chain joins TRBV9 and TRBJ2-1; TCRdb picks TRBD1, but there is no DNA to check that call. The CDR3 spans 16 residues. Germline CDR1 is SGDLS and CDR2 is YYNGEE. The CDR3: CASSGTGESSYNEQFF.

This clonotype is deemed medium-sized by its frequency. The rearrangement joins TRBV6-5 to TRBJ2-1; TCRdb returns TRBD1, unconfirmable since there is no DNA. CDR1 and CDR2 from the germline V gene are MNHEY and SVGAGI. This CDR3 has 13 amino acids. The CDR3 loop reads CAAFRGKGGEQFF.

The chain links TRBV20-1 to TRBJ2-7; as DNA is missing, the TRBD2 call by TCRdb cannot be tested. Germline CDR1 DFQATT, CDR2 SNEGSKA (reference sequence). This CDR3 spans 13 amino acids. CDR3 protein: CSAPGLAIDEQYF.

J is TRBJ1-2 and V is TRBV29-1; lacking DNA, the TRBD1 call made by TCRdb goes unchecked. The CDR3 spans 12 residues. Germline values: CDR1 SQVTM, CDR2 ANQGSEA. CDR3 residues: CSVDWGASGYTF.

The chain links TRBV28 to TRBJ2-7; lacking DNA, the TRBD1 call made by TCRdb goes unchecked. CDR1 and CDR2 (germline): MDHEN, SYDVKM. The CDR3 runs 15 residues. The CDR3 reads CASSSFTDRPGEQYF.